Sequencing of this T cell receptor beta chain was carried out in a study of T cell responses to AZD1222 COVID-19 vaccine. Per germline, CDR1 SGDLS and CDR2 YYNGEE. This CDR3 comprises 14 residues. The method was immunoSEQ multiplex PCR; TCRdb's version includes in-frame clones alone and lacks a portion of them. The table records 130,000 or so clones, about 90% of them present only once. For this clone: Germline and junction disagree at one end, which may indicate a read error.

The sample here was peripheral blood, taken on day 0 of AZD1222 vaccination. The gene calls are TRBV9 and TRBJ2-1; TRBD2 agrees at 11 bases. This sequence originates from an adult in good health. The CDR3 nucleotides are TGTGCCGGCAGTACTAGCGGGAGCTTCAATGAGCAGTTCTTC. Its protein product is CAGSTSGSFNEQFF.